This TCR beta chain stems from a study of blood T cells in healthy people across ages. Donors were healthy Caucasian individuals from Russia aged roughly 6 to 90. Total RNA, at least 5 micrograms per sample, was extracted from PBMCs. Through a sample-barcoded 5' primer and a J-beta primer mix, a second PCR was run for 7 to 11 cycles. Each cDNA molecule was tagged by a template-switch adaptor with 12 random nucleotides. One entry per CDR3 protein, called by TCRdb with MiXCR from the 5' RACE reads. The repertoire includes 650,000 to 1,000,000 distinct CDR3 sequences, under 40% of them detected once, and roughly 13% sits in the top ten. This receptor was identified in a man between 18 and 29 years old in good health. Sequenced: blood.

The CDR3 sequence: CASSSDQGPLVNTEAFF. CDR3 DNA sequence: TGTGCCAGCAGTTCAGACCAGGGACCGCTAGTGAACACTGAAGCTTTCTTT. The rearrangement uses TRBV14 and TRBJ1-1; possibly TRBD1 for D (5 bases). V lost 6 bases, J lost 0 bases, and 20 bases lay in between. The CDR3 is 17 amino acids. Germline lookup yields CDR1 SGHDN and CDR2 FVKESK. The full variable domain, in which reference TRBV14 and TRBJ1-1 provide the parts outside the CDR3, is EAGVTQFPSHSVIEKGQTVTLRCDPISGHDNLYWYRRVMGKEIKFLLHFVKESKQDESGMPNNRFLAERTGGTYSTLKVQPAELEDSGVYFCASSSDQGPLVNTEAFFGQGTRLTVV.